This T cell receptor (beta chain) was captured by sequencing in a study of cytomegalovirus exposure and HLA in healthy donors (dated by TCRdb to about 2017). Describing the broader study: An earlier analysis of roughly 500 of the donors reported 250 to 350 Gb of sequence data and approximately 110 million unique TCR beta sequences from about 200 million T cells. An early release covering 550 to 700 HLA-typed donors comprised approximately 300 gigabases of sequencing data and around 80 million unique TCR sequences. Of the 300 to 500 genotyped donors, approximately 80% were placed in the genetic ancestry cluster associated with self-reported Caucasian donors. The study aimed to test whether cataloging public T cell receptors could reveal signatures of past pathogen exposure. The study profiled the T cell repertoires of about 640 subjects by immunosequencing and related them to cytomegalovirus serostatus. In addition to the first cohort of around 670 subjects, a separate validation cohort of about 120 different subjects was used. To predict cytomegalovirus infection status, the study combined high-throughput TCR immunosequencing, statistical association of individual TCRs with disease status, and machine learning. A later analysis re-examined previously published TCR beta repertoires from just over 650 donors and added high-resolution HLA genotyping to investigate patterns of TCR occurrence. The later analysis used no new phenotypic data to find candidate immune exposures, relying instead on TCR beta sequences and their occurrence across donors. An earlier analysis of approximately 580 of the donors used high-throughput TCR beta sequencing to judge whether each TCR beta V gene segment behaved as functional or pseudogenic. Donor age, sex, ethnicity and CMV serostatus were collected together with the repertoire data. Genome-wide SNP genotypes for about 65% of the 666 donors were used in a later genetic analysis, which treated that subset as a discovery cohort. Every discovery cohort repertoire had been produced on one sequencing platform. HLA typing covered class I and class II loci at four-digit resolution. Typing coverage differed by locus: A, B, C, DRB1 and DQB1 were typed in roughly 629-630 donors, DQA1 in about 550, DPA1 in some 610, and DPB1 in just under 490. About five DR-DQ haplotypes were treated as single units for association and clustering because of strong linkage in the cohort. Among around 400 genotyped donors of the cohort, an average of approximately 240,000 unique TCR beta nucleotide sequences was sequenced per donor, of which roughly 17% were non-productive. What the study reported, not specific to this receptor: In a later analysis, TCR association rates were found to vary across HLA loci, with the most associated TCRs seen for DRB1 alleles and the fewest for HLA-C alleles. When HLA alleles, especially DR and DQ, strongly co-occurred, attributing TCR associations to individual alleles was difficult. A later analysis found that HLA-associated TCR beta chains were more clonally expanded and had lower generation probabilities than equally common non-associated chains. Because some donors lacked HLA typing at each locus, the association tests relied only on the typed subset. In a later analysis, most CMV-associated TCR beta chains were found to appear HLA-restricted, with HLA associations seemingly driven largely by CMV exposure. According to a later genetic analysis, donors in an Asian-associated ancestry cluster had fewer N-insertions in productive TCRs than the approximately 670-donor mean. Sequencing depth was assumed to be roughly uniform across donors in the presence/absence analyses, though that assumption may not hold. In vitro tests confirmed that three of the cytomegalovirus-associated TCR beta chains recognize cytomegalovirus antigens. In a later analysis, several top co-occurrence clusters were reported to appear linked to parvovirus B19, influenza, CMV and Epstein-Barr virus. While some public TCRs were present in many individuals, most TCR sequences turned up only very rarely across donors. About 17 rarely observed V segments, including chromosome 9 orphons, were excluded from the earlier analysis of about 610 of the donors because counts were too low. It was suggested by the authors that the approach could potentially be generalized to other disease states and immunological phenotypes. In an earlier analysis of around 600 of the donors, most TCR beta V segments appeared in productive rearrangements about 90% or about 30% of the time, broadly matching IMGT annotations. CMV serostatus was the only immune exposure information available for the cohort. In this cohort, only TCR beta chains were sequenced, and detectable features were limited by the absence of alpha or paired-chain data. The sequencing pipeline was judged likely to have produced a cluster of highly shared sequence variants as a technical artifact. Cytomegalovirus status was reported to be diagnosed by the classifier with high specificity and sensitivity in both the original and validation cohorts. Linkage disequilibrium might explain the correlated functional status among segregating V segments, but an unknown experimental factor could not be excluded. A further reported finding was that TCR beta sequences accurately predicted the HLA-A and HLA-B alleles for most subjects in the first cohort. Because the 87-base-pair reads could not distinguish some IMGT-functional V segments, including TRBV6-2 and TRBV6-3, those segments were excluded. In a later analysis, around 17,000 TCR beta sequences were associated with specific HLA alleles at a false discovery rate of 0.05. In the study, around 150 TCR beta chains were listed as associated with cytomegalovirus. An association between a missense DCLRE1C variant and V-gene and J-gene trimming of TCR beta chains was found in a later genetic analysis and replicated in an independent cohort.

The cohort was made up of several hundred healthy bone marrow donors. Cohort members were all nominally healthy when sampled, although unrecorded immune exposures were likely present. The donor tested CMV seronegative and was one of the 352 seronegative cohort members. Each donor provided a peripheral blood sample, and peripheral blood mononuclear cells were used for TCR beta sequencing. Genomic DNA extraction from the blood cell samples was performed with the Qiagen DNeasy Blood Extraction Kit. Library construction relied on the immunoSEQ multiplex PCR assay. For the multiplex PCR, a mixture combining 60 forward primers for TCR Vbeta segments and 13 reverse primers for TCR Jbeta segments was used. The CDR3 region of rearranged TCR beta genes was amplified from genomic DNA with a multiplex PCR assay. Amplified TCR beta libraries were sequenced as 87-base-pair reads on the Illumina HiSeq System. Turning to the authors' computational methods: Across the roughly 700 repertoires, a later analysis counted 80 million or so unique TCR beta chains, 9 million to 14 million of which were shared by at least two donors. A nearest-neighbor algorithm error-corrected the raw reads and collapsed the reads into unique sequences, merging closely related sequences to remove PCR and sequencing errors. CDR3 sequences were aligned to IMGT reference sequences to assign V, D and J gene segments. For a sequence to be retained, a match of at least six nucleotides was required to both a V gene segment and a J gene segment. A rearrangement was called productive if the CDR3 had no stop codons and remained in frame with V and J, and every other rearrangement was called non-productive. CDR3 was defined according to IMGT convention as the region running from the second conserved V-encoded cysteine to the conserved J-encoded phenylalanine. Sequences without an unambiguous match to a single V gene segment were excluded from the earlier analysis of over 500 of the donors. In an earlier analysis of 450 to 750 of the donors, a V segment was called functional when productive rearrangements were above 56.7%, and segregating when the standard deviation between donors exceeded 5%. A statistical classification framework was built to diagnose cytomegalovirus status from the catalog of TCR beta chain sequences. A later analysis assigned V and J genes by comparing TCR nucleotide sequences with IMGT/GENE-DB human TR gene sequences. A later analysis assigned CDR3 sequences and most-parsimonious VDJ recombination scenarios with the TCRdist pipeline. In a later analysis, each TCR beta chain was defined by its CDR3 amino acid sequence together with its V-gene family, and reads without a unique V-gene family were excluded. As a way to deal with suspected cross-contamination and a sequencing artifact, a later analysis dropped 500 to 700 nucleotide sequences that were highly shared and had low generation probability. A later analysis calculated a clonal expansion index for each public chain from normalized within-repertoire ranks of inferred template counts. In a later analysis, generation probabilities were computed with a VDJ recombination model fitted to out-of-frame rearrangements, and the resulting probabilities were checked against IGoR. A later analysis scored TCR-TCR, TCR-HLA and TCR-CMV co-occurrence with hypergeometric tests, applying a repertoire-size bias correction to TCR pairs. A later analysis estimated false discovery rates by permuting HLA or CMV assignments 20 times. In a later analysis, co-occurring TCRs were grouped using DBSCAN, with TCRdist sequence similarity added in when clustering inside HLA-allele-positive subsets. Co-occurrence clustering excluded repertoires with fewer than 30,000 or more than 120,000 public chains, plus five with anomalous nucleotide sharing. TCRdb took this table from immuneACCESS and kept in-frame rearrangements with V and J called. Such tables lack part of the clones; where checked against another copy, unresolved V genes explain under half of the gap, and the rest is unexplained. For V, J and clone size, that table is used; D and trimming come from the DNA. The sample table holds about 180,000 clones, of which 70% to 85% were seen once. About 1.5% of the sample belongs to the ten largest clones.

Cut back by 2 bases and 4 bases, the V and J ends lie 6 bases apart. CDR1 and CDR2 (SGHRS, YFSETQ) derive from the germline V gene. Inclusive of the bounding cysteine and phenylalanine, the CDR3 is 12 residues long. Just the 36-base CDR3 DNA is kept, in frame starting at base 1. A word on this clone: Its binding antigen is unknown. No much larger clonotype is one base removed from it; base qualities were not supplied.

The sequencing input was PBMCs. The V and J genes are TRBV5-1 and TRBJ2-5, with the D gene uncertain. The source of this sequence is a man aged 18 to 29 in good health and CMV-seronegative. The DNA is TGCGCCAGCAGCTTCAGTGGAGAGACCCAGTACTTC. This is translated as CASSFSGETQYF.